A single sample is the source of the 27 T cell receptor beta chains below, sequenced in a study of blood T cell repertoires in COVID-19. TCRdb's copy holds only in-frame clones and misses some; the assay was immunoSEQ multiplex PCR. The top ten clones hold roughly 2.9% of a sample with a few hundred thousand clones, roughly 91% of them seen once. Sequencing was done on a sample of PBMCs or T cells enriched from blood (not recorded which). Receptors originate from a woman between 50 and 59 years old who had been exposed to COVID-19.

This clone came up a few times. The gene calls are TRBV29-1 and TRBJ2-3, with D possibly matching TRBD2 (5 bases). Germline CDR1 reads SQVTM; CDR2 reads ANQGSEA. V gave up 4 bases and J gave up 6 bases, with 11 bases separating them. The CDR3 is 12 residues long. CDR3 residues: CSVATAGDTQYF. The CDR3 DNA is TGCAGCGTTGCTACGGCGGGCGATACGCAGTATTTT.

V gene TRBV24-1 combines with J gene TRBJ2-1; 7 nucleotides agree with TRBD1. Per germline, CDR1 KGHDR and CDR2 SFDVKD. The length of the CDR3 is 14 residues. V lost 4 bases and J lost 10; bases outside the gene matches: 9. The DNA for the CDR3 is TGTGCCACCAGTGACCCTAATGGACAGGCAGAGCAGTTCTTC. Its protein product is CATSDPNGQAEQFF.

The chain recombines TRBV25-1 with TRBJ2-1, with a possible D match to TRBD2 (6 bases). Trimming pared 6 bases from V and 4 bases from J, leaving 13 bases between. This CDR3 has 14 amino acids. Germline V gene data show CDR1 as MGHDK and CDR2 as SYGVNS. The CDR3, as DNA: TGTGCCAGCAGATCGATCGGGAGTTACAATGAGCAGTTCTTC. Encoded protein: CASRSIGSYNEQFF.

The chain is built from TRBV7-8 and TRBJ2-4, with TRBD2 matching 8 bases. Germline-derived CDR1 and CDR2 are SGHVS and FQNEAQ. The CDR3 is 19 amino acids. V gave up 1 base and J gave up 2 bases; unmatched junction bases: 13. The CDR3 nucleotides read TGTGCCAGCAGCTTAGTTTGGCGGGGGGACGGCCTCTCCAAAAACATTCAGTACTTC. Protein product: CASSLVWRGDGLSKNIQYF.

The V and J genes are TRBV4-1 and TRBJ2-5, with 9 bases fitting TRBD2. The length of the CDR3 is 14 residues. V lost 1 base to trimming and J lost 4 bases; unmatched junction nucleotides: 1. The germline V gene has CDR1 MGHRA and CDR2 YSYEKL. CDR3 loop: CASSQVAGVETQYF. The CDR3 DNA is TGCGCCAGCAGCCAAGTAGCGGGGGTAGAGACCCAGTACTTC.

V gene TRBV10-3 combines with J gene TRBJ2-3, with 14 nucleotides matching TRBD2. Losses at the gene ends were 6 bases for V and 4 bases for J; bases not matched to a gene: 3. The CDR3 length is 15 residues. Germline V CDR1 and CDR2: ENHRY, SYGVKD. The CDR3 DNA reads TGTGCCATCAGGGGGACTAGCGGGGGTGCAGATACGCAGTATTTT. Protein: CAIRGTSGGADTQYF.

The rearrangement joins TRBV10-3 to TRBJ1-1, with D possibly matching TRBD1 (6 bases). The V gene lost 7 bases and the J gene lost 3 bases, with 12 bases spanning the gap. The CDR3 is made up of 13 amino acids. Germline values: CDR1 ENHRY, CDR2 SYGVKD. CDR3: CAITTGHYTEAFF. The CDR3 DNA sequence: TGTGCCATCACCACGGGACATTACACTGAAGCTTTCTTT.

For the CDR3, the DNA is TGTGCCAGCAGGCGGGGCGGCGGCCAAGAGACCCAGTACTTC. Translated: CASRRGGGQETQYF. The chain joins TRBV7-8 to TRBJ2-5; D might be TRBD2 (6 bases). Looked up from germline, CDR1 is SGHVS and CDR2 is FQNEAQ. Trimming took 6 bases from V and 1 from J, leaving 12 bases between them. The CDR3 spans 14 residues. Together with reference TRBV7-8 and TRBJ2-5, the CDR3 gives the full variable domain: GAGVSQSPRYKVAKRGQDVALRCDPISGHVSLFWYQQALGQGPEFLTYFQNEAQLDKSGLPSDRFFAERPEGSVSTLKIQRTQQEDSAVYLCASRRGGGQETQYFGPGTRLLVL.

The chain has TRBV12-3 or TRBV12-4 and TRBJ2-3; maybe TRBD1 (5 bases). Trimming pared 8 bases from V and 5 bases from J, leaving 11 bases between. CDR3 length: 12 amino acids. CDR3 amino acids: CASRPGRDTQYF. The CDR3 nucleotides read TGTGCCAGCCGGCCAGGGCGAGATACGCAGTATTTT.

In this sample, this clone turned up a few times. The chain couples TRBV5-1 to TRBJ1-2; the D is unclear. Trimming shortened V by 2 bases and J by 3 bases, and 8 bases separated the two germline ends. This CDR3 is built from 13 residues. Per germline, CDR1 SGHRS and CDR2 YFSETQ. Here the CDR3 reads CASSFGEDYGYTF. The CDR3 coding sequence is TGCGCCAGCAGCTTCGGGGAGGACTATGGCTACACCTTC.

Only a few counts were recorded for this clone. This rearrangement joins TRBV10-3 to TRBJ2-7; D call uncertain. V shed 8 bases and J shed 6 bases, with 11 bases lying between them. The CDR3 runs 11 residues. Germline CDR1 is ENHRY and CDR2 is SYGVKD. The CDR3 loop is CAIQLRGEQYF. The CDR3 nucleotides read TGTGCCATCCAATTGAGAGGCGAGCAGTACTTC.

The rearrangement links TRBV3-1 (or the pseudogene TRBV3-2) to TRBJ2-2; 12 nucleotides line up with TRBD2. CDR1 is LGHDT and CDR2 is YNNKEL in the germline V gene (reference sequence). CDR3 size: 19 residues. Trimming removed 1 base from V and 0 bases from J; junction bases left unmatched: 6. CDR3 sequence: CASSQGQLAGGANTGELFF. Here the CDR3 DNA reads TGTGCCAGCAGCCAAGGCCAACTAGCGGGGGGAGCGAACACCGGGGAGCTGTTTTTT.

The chain has TRBV3-1 (or the pseudogene TRBV3-2) and TRBJ1-6; D not resolved. V gave up 4 bases and J gave up 8 bases, with 12 bases separating them. Germline CDR1 reads LGHDT; CDR2 reads YNNKEL (reference sequence). This CDR3 spans 14 amino acids. In DNA form, the CDR3 reads TGTGCCAGCAGCCTTACACTGGAGGATTCACCCCTCCACTTT. Translated: CASSLTLEDSPLHF.

This chain connects TRBV24-1 to TRBJ2-7; 10 bases line up with TRBD1. The length of the CDR3 is 14 residues. Per germline, CDR1 KGHDR and CDR2 SFDVKD. V gave up 6 bases and J gave up 5 bases; unmatched junction bases: 6. In DNA form, the CDR3 reads TGTGCCACCAGTCCGGGACAGGGGTTCGACGAGCAGTACTTC. Amino acid sequence: CATSPGQGFDEQYF.

V gene TRBV7-2 combines with J gene TRBJ2-3; 7 bases match TRBD1. The CDR3 has 16 residues. In germline, CDR1 is SGHTA, CDR2 FQGNSA. After removal of 2 bases from V and 2 bases from J, the junction contained 7 bases not matched to a gene. Here the CDR3 DNA reads TGTGCCAGCAGCTTAAGACAGGGAATCCTCACAGATACGCAGTATTTT. This codes for CASSLRQGILTDTQYF.

CDR3 amino acids: CASSSSGKPETQYF. CDR3 coding DNA: TGCGCCAGCAGCTCCTCAGGGAAGCCGGAGACCCAGTACTTC. The chain uses TRBV5-1 and TRBJ2-5; weak D call: TRBD1 (5 bases). Germline CDR1 is SGHRS and CDR2 is YFSETQ. Trimming shortened V by 3 bases and J by 5 bases, and 14 bases separated the two germline ends. This CDR3 contains 14 residues.

The J gene is TRBJ2-5, the V gene TRBV19; 11 nucleotides agree with TRBD2. Germline-derived CDR1 and CDR2 are LNHDA and SQIVND (reference sequence). V was clipped by 6 bases and J by 5 bases; unmatched bases: 8. CDR3 length: 15 residues. The CDR3 sequence is CASRVAGGRGETQYF. The CDR3 nucleotides are TGTGCCAGTAGAGTAGCGGGGGGGCGCGGGGAGACCCAGTACTTC.

This chain joins TRBV19 and TRBJ1-1; TRBD1 is a possible D gene (5 bases). V shed 3 bases and J shed 0 bases, with 5 bases lying between them. The germline V gene encodes CDR1 LNHDA and CDR2 SQIVND (reference sequence). This CDR3 spans 13 amino acids. The DNA of the CDR3 is TGTGCCAGTAGTATGACAGTGAACACTGAAGCTTTCTTT. Encoded protein: CASSMTVNTEAFF.

CDR3: CASKGTSGETQYF. CDR3 DNA sequence: TGTGCCAGCAAAGGGACTAGCGGGGAGACCCAGTACTTC. The chain is built from TRBV2 and TRBJ2-5, with 12 bases matching TRBD2. Looked up from germline, CDR1 is SNHLY and CDR2 is FYNNEI. The CDR3 runs 13 residues. V gave up 7 bases and J gave up 5 bases; unmatched junction bases: 2.

The J gene is TRBJ2-7, the V gene TRBV5-1; a possible D gene is TRBD2 (5 bases). CDR1 SGHRS and CDR2 YFSETQ come from the germline V gene. V was cut by 3 bases and J by 3 bases, with 13 bases left in between. The CDR3 extends over 14 amino acids. The CDR3 DNA follows: TGCGCCAGCAGCTCGGTGGACTCCTTCTACGAGCAGTACTTC. Protein sequence: CASSSVDSFYEQYF. The variable domain in full, completed from reference TRBV5-1 and TRBJ2-7, reads KAGVTQTPRYLIKTRGQQVTLSCSPISGHRSVSWYQQTPGQGLQFLFEYFSETQRNKGNFPGRFSGRQFSNSRSEMNVSTLELGDSALYLCASSSVDSFYEQYFGPGTRLTVT.

V usage is TRBV28 and J usage is TRBJ2-5; no clear D. With 6 bases removed from V and 5 bases from J, the gap between germline ends came to 16 bases. The CDR3 is made up of 14 amino acids. CDR1 and CDR2 from the germline V gene are MDHEN and SYDVKM. The CDR3 region is CASSPPSGRETQYF. For the CDR3, the DNA is TGTGCCAGCAGCCCTCCCTCTGGTCGGGAGACCCAGTACTTC.

The chain has TRBV27 and TRBJ1-1, with 7 bases lining up with TRBD1. CDR1 MNHEY and CDR2 SMNVEV come from the germline V gene (reference sequence). The CDR3 has 17 residues. Trimming took 6 bases from V and 0 from J; bases not matched to a gene: 13. CDR3 sequence: CASSSRIGTAMNTEAFF. For the CDR3, the DNA is TGTGCCAGCAGCTCAAGAATAGGGACAGCCATGAACACTGAAGCTTTCTTT.

The chain carries TRBV15 and TRBJ2-3; 14 bases are a match to TRBD2. There are 17 residues in the CDR3. Germline values: CDR1 LNHNV, CDR2 YYDKDF (reference sequence). Trimming cost V 5 bases and J 5 bases; bases outside gene matches: 9. CDR3 sequence (DNA): TGTGCCACCAGCCCCTTTCCGGGACTAGCGGGGGAAGATACGCAGTATTTT. This gives the protein CATSPFPGLAGEDTQYF.

The V gene is TRBV21-1, the J gene TRBJ1-5. TRBV21-1 is recorded as a pseudogene. This CDR3 is 18 amino acids long. In DNA, the CDR3 is TGTGCCAGCAGCAAAGGAGGCCGTAGACGGCGGGACAATCAGCCCCAGCATTTT. Encoded protein: CASSKGGRRRRDNQPQHF.

V is TRBV5-4 and J is TRBJ1-1; D is possibly TRBD1 (5 bases). Germline V gives CDR1 SGHNT, CDR2 YYREEE (reference sequence). This CDR3 has 15 residues. Trimming removed 3 bases from V and 2 bases from J, with 14 bases in between. The CDR3 protein is CASSSPRDRNTEAFF. In nucleotides, the CDR3 is TGTGCCAGCAGCTCGCCCCGAGACAGAAACACTGAAGCTTTCTTT.

This clone has more than one count but fewer than ten. The chain links TRBV28 to TRBJ1-5, with 7 nucleotides matching TRBD1. Unmatched junction bases numbered 4, after V lost 6 bases and J lost 2 bases. From germline, CDR1 is MDHEN and CDR2 SYDVKM. The CDR3 sequence is 14 residues long. The CDR3 bases are TGTGCCAGCAGACCTACAGGGGGCAATCAGCCCCAGCATTTT. Amino acids: CASRPTGGNQPQHF.

The chain recombines TRBV7-2 with TRBJ2-5; 9 nucleotides align to TRBD1. The CDR3 loop spans 15 amino acids. After removal of 3 bases from V and 4 bases from J, the junction contained 6 bases not matched to a gene. CDR1 and CDR2 (germline): SGHTA, FQGNSA. Here the CDR3 reads CASSFGQGSRETQYF. CDR3 nucleotides: TGTGCCAGCAGCTTCGGACAGGGGAGCCGAGAGACCCAGTACTTC.